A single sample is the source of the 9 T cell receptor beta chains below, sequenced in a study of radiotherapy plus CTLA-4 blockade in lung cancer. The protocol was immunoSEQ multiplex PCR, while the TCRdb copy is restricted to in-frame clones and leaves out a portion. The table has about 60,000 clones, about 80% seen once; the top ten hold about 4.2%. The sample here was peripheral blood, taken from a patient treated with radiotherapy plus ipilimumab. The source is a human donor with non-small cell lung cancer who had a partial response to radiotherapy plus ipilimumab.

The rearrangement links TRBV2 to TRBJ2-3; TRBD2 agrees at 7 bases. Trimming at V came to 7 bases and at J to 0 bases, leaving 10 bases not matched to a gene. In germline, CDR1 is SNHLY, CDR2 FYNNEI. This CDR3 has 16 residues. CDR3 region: CASTPSVSGSTDTQYF. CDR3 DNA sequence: TGTGCCAGCACCCCCTCGGTTAGCGGGAGCACAGATACGCAGTATTTT. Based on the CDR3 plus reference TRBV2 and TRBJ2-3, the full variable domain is EPEVTQTPSHQVTQMGQEVILRCVPISNHLYFYWYRQILGQKVEFLVSFYNNEISEKSEIFDDQFSVERPDGSNFTLKIRSTKLEDSAMYFCASTPSVSGSTDTQYFGPGTRLTVL.

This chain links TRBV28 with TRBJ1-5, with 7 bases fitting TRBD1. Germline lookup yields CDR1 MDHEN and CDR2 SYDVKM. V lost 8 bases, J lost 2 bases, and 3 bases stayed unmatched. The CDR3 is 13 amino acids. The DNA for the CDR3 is TGTGCCAGCGTAGGGGGCCGCAATCAGCCCCAGCATTTT. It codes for CASVGGRNQPQHF.

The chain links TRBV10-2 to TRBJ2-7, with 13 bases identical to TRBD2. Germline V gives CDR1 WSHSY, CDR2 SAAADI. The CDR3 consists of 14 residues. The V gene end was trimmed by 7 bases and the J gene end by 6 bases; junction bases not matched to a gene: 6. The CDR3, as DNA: TGCGCCAGCACTACTAGCGGGAGGGCCGGCGAGCAGTACTTC. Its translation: CASTTSGRAGEQYF.

The CDR3 loop is CASSVTSWSSYNEQFF. The DNA of the CDR3 is TGTGCCAGCAGCGTCACTAGCTGGAGCTCCTACAATGAGCAGTTCTTC. The V call is TRBV4-2, the J call TRBJ2-1; tentative D call: TRBD2 (6 bases). The germline V gene encodes CDR1 LGHNA and CDR2 YNFKEQ. Trimming cost V 5 bases and J 0 bases, with 14 bases left between them. This CDR3 comprises 16 residues.

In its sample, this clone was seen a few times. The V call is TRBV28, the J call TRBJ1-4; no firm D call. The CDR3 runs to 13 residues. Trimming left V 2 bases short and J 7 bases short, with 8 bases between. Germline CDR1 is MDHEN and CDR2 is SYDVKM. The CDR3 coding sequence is TGTGCCAGCAGTTTACAGGTCCGTGAAAAACTGTTTTTT. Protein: CASSLQVREKLFF.

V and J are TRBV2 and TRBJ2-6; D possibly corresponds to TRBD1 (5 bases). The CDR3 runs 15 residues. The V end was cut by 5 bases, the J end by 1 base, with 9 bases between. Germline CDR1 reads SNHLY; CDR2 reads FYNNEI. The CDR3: CASSYAGSGANVLTF. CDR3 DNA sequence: TGTGCCAGCAGTTACGCAGGGTCTGGGGCCAACGTCCTGACTTTC.

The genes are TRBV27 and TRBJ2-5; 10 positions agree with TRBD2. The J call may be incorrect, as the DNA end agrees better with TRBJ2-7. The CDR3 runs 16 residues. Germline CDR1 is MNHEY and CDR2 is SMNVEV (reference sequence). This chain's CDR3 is CASSSSQLAGSPEQYF. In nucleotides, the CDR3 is TGTGCCAGCAGCTCCTCCCAACTAGCGGGATCGCCCGAGCAGTACTTC.

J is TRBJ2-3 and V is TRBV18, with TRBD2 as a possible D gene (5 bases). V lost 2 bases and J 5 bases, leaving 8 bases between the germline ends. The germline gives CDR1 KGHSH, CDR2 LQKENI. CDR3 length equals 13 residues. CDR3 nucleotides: TGTGCCAGCTCACCAGGAGGCCAAGATACGCAGTATTTT. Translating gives CASSPGGQDTQYF.

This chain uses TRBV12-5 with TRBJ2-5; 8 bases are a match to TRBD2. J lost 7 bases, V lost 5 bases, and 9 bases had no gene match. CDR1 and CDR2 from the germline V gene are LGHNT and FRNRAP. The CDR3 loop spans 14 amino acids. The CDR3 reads CASGPGGSGATQYF. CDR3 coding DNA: TGTGCTAGTGGTCCCGGTGGTAGCGGGGCGACCCAGTACTTC.